A selection of T cell receptor beta chains follows, all from one sample in a study of blood T cell repertoires in COVID-19. Libraries were prepared by immunoSEQ multiplex PCR; TCRdb keeps only in-frame clonotypes and omits some of them. This sample has about 160,000 clones, with roughly 83% found just once. The sequenced material came from peripheral blood. The receptors were sampled from a woman older than 75 with active or convalescent COVID-19. Each CDR3 is given with its conserved first and last residue. A D gene is named only where the DNA matches it firmly. Clone size, where shown, is once, few, many, or a class for clones that have expanded.

V,J,size,D,DNA,CDR3
TRBV18,TRBJ1-4,NA,NA,TGTGCCAGCTCACCAACAGGGATGGATGAAAAACTGTTTTTT,CASSPTGMDEKLFF
TRBV6-5,TRBJ1-1,NA,NA,TGTGCCAGCAACAACAGGGAGGGGAACACTGAAGCTTTCTTT,CASNNREGNTEAFF
TRBV5-6,TRBJ1-1,NA,NA,TGTGCCAGCAGCTTGGGGGTCGGGTCTGAAGCTTTCTTT,CASSLGVGSEAFF
TRBV5-1,TRBJ1-2,NA,NA,TGCGCCAGCAGCTTCGCGGCCGTGAGCTATGGCTACACCTTC,CASSFAAVSYGYTF
TRBV6-5,TRBJ1-1,NA,NA,TGTGCCAGCAGTTACTTCCAGGGCTCTGAAGCTTTCTTT,CASSYFQGSEAFF
TRBV6-1,TRBJ1-2,NA,TRBD1,TGTGCCAGCAGTGACAGGGGGAACTATGGCTACACCTTC,CASSDRGNYGYTF
TRBV5-6,TRBJ1-2,NA,TRBD1,TGTGCCAGCAGCTTGGGGGGCGGACAGGGTAACTATGGCTACACCTTC,CASSLGGGQGNYGYTF
TRBV12-5,TRBJ2-5,NA,TRBD1,TGTGCTAGTGGTTTGGGCGGACAGGGGAGGGGAGAGACCCAGTACTTC,CASGLGGQGRGETQYF
TRBV7-6,TRBJ2-7,NA,TRBD2,TGTGCCAGCAGCTTAGAAAATCCCCAGACTAGCGGGGGCTACGAGCAGTACTTC,CASSLENPQTSGGYEQYF
TRBV10-3,TRBJ2-3,NA,TRBD1,TGTGCCATCAGGCCAGGACAGGGGACAGATACGCAGTATTTT,CAIRPGQGTDTQYF
TRBV5-5,TRBJ1-5,once,TRBD1,TGTGCCAGCAGTTACCAGGACAGGGGGGTTTTGCCCCAGCATTTT,CASSYQDRGVLPQHF
TRBV11-2,TRBJ1-1,NA,NA,TGTGCCAGCAGCCGAAACCGGGTTCTGCAAGCTTTCTTT,CASSRNRVLQAFF
TRBV20-1,TRBJ2-7,NA,NA,TGCAGTGTTAGACTAGTTTACGAGCAGTACTTC,CSVRLVYEQYF
TRBV12-3/TRBV12-4,TRBJ1-1,NA,NA,TGTGCCAGCAGTTACTCAAACACTGAAGCTTTCTTT,CASSYSNTEAFF
TRBV3-1/TRBV3-2,TRBJ1-1,once,NA,TGTGCCAGCAGCGGAAGGAGGGGATGGGACACTGAAGCTTTCTTT,CASSGRRGWDTEAFF
TRBV25-1,TRBJ2-7,NA,NA,TGTGCCAGCAGCGTGCTCGGCAGGGATGTGTACGAGCAGTACTTC,CASSVLGRDVYEQYF
TRBV6-2/TRBV6-3,TRBJ1-2,NA,TRBD1,TGTGCCAGCAGCCGGGGACAGGGGGCTGGCTACACCTTC,CASSRGQGAGYTF